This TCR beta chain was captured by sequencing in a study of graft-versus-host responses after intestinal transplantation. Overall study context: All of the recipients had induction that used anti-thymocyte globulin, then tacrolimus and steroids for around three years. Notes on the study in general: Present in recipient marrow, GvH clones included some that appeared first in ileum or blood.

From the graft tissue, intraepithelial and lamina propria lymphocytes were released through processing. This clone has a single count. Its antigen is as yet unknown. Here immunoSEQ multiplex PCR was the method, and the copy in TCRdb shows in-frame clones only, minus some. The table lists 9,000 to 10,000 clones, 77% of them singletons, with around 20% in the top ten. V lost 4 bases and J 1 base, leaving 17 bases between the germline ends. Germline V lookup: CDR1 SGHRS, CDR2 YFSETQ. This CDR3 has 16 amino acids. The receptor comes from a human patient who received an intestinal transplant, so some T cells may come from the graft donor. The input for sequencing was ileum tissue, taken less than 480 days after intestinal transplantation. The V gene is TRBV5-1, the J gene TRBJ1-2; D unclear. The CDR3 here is CASSALEPSINYGYTF. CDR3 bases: TGCGCCAGCAGCGCCCTGGAACCATCGATTAACTATGGCTACACCTTC.